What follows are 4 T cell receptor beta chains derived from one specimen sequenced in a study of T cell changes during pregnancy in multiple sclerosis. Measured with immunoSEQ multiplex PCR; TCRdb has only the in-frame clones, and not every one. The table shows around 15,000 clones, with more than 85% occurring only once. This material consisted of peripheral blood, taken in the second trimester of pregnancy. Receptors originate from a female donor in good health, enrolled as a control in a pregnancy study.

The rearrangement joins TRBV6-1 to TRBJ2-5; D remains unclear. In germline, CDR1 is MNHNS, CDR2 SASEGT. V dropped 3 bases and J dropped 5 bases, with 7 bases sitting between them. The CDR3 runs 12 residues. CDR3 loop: CASSELQETQYF. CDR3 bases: TGTGCCAGCAGTGAGTTGCAGGAGACCCAGTACTTC.

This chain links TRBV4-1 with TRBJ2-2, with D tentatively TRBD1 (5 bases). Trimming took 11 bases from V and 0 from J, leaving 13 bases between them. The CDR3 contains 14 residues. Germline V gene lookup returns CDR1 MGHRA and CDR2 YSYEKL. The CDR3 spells CAGRQGPNTGELFF. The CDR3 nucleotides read TGCGCCGGAAGGCAGGGCCCGAACACCGGGGAGCTGTTTTTT.

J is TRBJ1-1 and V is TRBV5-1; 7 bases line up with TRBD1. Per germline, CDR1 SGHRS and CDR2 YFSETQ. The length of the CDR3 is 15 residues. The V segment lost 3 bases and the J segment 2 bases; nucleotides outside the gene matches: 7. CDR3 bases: TGCGCCAGCAGCTGGGGGGACAGACCAAACACTGAAGCTTTCTTT. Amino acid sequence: CASSWGDRPNTEAFF. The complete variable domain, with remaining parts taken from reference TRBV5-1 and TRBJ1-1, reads KAGVTQTPRYLIKTRGQQVTLSCSPISGHRSVSWYQQTPGQGLQFLFEYFSETQRNKGNFPGRFSGRQFSNSRSEMNVSTLELGDSALYLCASSWGDRPNTEAFFGQGTRLTVV.

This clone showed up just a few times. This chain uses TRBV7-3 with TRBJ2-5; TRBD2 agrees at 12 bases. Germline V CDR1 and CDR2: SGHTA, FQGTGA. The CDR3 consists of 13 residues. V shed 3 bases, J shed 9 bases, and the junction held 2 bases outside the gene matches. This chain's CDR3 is CASSLTSGGPQYF. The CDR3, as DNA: TGTGCCAGCAGCTTGACTAGCGGGGGACCCCAGTACTTC.